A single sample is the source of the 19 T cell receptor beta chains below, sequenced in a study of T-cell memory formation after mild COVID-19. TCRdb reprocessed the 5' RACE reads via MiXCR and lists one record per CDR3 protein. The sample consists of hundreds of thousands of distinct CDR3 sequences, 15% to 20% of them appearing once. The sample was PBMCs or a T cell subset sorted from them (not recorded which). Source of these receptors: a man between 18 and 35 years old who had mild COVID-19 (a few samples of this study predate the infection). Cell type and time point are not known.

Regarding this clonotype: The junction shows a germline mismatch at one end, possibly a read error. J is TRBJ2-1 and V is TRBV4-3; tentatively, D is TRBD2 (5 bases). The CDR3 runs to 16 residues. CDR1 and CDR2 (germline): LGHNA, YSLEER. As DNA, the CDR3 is TGCGCCAGAAGCCAAGATCAAGAGGGTTGGGACAATGAGCAGTTCTTC. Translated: CARSQDQEGWDNEQFF.

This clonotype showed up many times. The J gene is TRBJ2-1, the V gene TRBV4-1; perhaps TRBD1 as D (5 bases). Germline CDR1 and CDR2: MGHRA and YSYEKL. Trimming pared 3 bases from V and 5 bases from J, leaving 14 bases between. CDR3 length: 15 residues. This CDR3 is CASSHPLIRDNEQFF. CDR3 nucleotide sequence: TGCGCCAGCAGCCACCCCTTAATCAGGGACAATGAGCAGTTCTTC.

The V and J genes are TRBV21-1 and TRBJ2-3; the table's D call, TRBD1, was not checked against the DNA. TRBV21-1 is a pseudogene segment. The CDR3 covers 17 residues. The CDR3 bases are TGTGCCAGCAGCAAGGGGGCGGAGCCCCTGAGCACAGATACGCAGTATTTT. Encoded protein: CASSKGAEPLSTDTQYF.

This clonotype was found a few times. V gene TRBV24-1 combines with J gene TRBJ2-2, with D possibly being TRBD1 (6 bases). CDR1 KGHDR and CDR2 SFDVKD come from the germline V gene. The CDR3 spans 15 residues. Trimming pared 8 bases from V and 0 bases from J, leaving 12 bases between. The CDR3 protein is CATISDSSNTGELFF. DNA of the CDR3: TGTGCCACCATCTCGGACAGCTCGAACACCGGGGAGCTGTTTTTT.

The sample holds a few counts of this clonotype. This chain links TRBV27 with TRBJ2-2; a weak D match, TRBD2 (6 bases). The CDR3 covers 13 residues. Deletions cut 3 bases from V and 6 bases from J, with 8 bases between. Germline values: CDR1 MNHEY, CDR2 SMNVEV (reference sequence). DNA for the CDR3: TGTGCCAGCAGTTTCAGACTAGCCGGGGAGCTGTTTTTT. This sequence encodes CASSFRLAGELFF.

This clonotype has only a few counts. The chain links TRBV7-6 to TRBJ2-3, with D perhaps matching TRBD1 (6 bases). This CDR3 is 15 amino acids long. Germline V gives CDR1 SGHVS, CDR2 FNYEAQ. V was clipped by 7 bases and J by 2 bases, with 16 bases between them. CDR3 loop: CASTPSDSLTDTQYF. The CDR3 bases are TGTGCCAGCACCCCTTCGGACAGTCTCACAGATACGCAGTATTTT. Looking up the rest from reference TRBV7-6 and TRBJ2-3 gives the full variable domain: GAGVSQSPRYKVTKRGQDVALRCDPISGHVSLYWYRQALGQGPEFLTYFNYEAQQDKSGLPNDRFSAERPEGSISTLTIQRTEQRDSAMYRCASTPSDSLTDTQYFGPGTRLTVL.

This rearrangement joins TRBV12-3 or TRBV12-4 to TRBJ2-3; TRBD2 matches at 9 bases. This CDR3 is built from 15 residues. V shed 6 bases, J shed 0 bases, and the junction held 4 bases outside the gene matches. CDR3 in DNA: TGTGCCAGCAGGGAGCGGGGGGCAAGCACAGATACGCAGTATTTT. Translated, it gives CASRERGASTDTQYF.

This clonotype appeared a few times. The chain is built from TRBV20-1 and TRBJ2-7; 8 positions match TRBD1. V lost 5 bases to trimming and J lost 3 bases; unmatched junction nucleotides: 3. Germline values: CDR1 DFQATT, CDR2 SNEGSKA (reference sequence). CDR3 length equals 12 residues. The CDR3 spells CSALQGVYEQYF. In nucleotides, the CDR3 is TGCAGTGCTTTACAGGGGGTCTACGAGCAGTACTTC.

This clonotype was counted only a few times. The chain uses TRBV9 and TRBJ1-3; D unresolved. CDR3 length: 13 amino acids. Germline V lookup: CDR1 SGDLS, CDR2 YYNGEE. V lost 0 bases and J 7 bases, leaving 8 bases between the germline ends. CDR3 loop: CASSVAPWNTIYF. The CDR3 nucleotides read TGTGCCAGCAGCGTAGCACCGTGGAACACCATATATTTT.

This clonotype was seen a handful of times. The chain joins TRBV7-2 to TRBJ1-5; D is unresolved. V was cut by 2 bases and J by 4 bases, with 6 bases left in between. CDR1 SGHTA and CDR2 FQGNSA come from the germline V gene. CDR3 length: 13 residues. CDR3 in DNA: TGTGCCAGCAGCTTACATGCGAATCAGCCCCAGCATTTT. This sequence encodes CASSLHANQPQHF.

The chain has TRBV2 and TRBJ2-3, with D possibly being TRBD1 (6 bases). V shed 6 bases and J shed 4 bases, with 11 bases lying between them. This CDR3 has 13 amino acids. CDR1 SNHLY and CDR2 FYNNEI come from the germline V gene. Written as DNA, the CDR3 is TGTGCCAGCAGGTGGAAGGGGGCAGATACGCAGTATTTT. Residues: CASRWKGADTQYF.

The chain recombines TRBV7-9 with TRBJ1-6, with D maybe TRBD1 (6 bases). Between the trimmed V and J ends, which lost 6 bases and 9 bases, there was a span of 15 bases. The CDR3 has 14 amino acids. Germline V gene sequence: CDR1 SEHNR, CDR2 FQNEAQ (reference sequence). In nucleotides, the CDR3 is TGTGCCAGCAGTCAGGACAGTGATGGTTCACCCCTCCACTTT. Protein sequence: CASSQDSDGSPLHF.

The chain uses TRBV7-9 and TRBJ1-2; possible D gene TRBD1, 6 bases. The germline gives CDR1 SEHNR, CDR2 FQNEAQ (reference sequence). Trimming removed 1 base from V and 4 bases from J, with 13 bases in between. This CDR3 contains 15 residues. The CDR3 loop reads CASSLELGGIYGYTF. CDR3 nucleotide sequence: TGTGCCAGCAGCTTAGAGCTAGGGGGAATCTATGGCTACACCTTC. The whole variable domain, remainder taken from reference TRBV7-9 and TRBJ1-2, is DTGVSQNPRHKITKRGQNVTFRCDPISEHNRLYWYRQTLGQGPEFLTYFQNEAQLEKSRLLSDRFSAERPKGSFSTLEIQRTEQGDSAMYLCASSLELGGIYGYTFGSGTRLTVV.

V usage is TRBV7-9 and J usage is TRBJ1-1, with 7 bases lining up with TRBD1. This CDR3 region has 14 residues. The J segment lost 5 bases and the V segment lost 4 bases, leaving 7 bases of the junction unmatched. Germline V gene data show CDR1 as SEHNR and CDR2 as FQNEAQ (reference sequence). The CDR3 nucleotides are TGTGCCAGCAGCTCACCACAGGGGTTAACTGAAGCTTTCTTT. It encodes CASSSPQGLTEAFF. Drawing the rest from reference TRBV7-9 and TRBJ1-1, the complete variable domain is DTGVSQNPRHKITKRGQNVTFRCDPISEHNRLYWYRQTLGQGPEFLTYFQNEAQLEKSRLLSDRFSAERPKGSFSTLEIQRTEQGDSAMYLCASSSPQGLTEAFFGQGTRLTVV.

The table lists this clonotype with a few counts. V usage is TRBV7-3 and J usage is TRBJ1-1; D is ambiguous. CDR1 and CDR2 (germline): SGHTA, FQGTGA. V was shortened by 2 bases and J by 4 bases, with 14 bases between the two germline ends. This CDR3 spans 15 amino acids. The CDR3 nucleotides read TGTGCCAGCAGCTTATCTCCAGACCCCAGCACTGAAGCTTTCTTT. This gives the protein CASSLSPDPSTEAFF.

For the CDR3, the DNA is TGTGCCACCAGTGACCCGGACAGACTTGAAGCTTTCTTT. It yields the protein CATSDPDRLEAFF. The chain carries TRBV24-1 and TRBJ1-1, with TRBD1 as a possible D gene (6 bases). The CDR3 sequence is 13 residues long. From germline, CDR1 is KGHDR and CDR2 SFDVKD. V gave up 4 bases and J gave up 7 bases, with 12 bases separating them.

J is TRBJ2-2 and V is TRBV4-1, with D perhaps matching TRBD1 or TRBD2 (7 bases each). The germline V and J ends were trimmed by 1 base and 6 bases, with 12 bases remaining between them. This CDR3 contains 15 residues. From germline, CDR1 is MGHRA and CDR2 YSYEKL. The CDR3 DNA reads TGCGCCAGCAGCCAAGGACAGGGAGGGGCCGGGGAGCTGTTTTTT. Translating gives CASSQGQGGAGELFF.

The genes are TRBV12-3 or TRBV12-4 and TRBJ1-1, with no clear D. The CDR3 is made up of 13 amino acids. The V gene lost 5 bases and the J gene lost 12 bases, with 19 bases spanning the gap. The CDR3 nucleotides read TGTGCCAGCAGTGTCCAGCCGGGAGACACTACTTTCTTT. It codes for CASSVQPGDTTFF.

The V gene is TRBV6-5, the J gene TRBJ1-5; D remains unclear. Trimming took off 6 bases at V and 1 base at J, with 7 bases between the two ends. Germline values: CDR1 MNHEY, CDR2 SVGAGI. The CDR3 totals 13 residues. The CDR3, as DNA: TGTGCCAGCAGGCAGGTGAGCAATCAGCCCCAGCATTTT. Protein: CASRQVSNQPQHF.